These T cell receptor beta chains were read from a single sample in a study of T-cell reconstitution after alpha-beta-depleted transplantation in children. TCRdb reprocessed the PCR reads with MiXCR, giving one entry per CDR3 protein. The sample holds some 300,000 distinct CDR3 sequences, about a tenth seen once. Sequenced here: PBMCs from the stem cell graft donor, sampled from the stem cell graft. Receptors were obtained from a human donor who donated a stem cell graft to a child with acute lymphoblastic leukemia. CDR3s include the opening cysteine and the closing phenylalanine or tryptophan. D genes are given only for firm matches. Some rows mark clone size as missing; the rest say once, few, many or name a class of expanded clone.

CDR3 length	clone size	J gene	V gene	D gene	CDR3 DNA	CDR3 protein
14	-	TRBJ1-1	TRBV7-2	-	TGTGCCAGCAGCTTAGTTTTACGTGACACTGAAGCTTTCTTT	CASSLVLRDTEAFF
14	-	TRBJ2-5	TRBV3-1	-	TGTGCCAGCAGCCCCACCGGGACGGAAGAGACCCAGTACTTC	CASSPTGTEETQYF
13	-	TRBJ2-1	TRBV10-3	TRBD1	TGTGCCATCAACCGGGACAGATACAATGAGCAGTTCTTC	CAINRDRYNEQFF
15	-	TRBJ2-7	TRBV15	-	TGTGCCACCAGCCGCCGACAGGCCCTTTTCTACGAGCAGTACTTC	CATSRRQALFYEQYF
14	few	TRBJ1-1	TRBV4-3	-	TGCGCCAGCAGCCAAGTCCCGGAGAACACTGAAGCTTTCTTT	CASSQVPENTEAFF
19	many	TRBJ2-3	TRBV4-1	TRBD2	TGCGCCAGCAGCCAATCGGGGACTAGCTCCGATTCTAGCACAGATACGCAGTATTTT	CASSQSGTSSDSSTDTQYF
16	-	TRBJ2-1	TRBV20-1	-	TGCAGTGCTTGGGGCCCGCGGGAACCGGGGCAAGGTGAGCAGTTCTTC	CSAWGPREPGQGEQFF
16	-	TRBJ2-7	TRBV4-1	-	TGCGCCAGCAGCCAAGATACGGGGAGTTTCTACTACGAGCAGTACTTC	CASSQDTGSFYYEQYF
15	many	TRBJ2-1	TRBV2	TRBD2	TGTGCCAGCAGGGCTAGCGGGAGCTCCTACAATGAGCAGTTCTTC	CASRASGSSYNEQFF
17	few	TRBJ2-3	TRBV7-2	-	TGTGCCAGCAGCCCGAGACCCTACCCACACTACACAGATACGCAGTATTTT	CASSPRPYPHYTDTQYF
11	-	TRBJ1-1	TRBV7-9	-	TGTGCCAGCAGCCGCATAGATGGAGCTTTCTTT	CASSRIDGAFF
13	-	TRBJ1-4	TRBV29-1	-	TGCAGCGTTGCGGCCCACCGGAGTGAAAAACTGTTTTTT	CSVAAHRSEKLFF
15	-	TRBJ1-1	TRBV12-3/TRBV12-4	-	TGTGCCAGCAGCCTACGGCCACCCCGGAACACTGAAGCTTTCTTT	CASSLRPPRNTEAFF
13	-	TRBJ1-5	TRBV12-3/TRBV12-4	-	TGTGCCAGTGCGGCGACAGACAATCAGCCCCAGCATTTT	CASAATDNQPQHF
11	many	TRBJ2-1	TRBV9	-	TGTGCCAGCAGCGTTGGGGCTGAGCAGTTCTTC	CASSVGAEQFF
16	-	TRBJ2-7	TRBV5-1	TRBD1	TGCGCCAGCAGCTTCCCAGGGGGCCGAAAACCCTACGAGCAGTACTTC	CASSFPGGRKPYEQYF
15	-	TRBJ2-6	TRBV28	-	TGTGCCAGCAGTTTGGCCGCAGCTGGGGCCAACGTCCTGACTTTC	CASSLAAAGANVLTF
15	many	TRBJ2-6	TRBV5-1	-	TGCGCCAGCAGCTTGAAGGCCTCTGGGGCCAACGTCCTGACTTTC	CASSLKASGANVLTF
11	few	TRBJ2-1	TRBV25-1	-	TGTGCCAGCAGTTCCCTCTATGAGCAGTTCTTC	CASSSLYEQFF
17	-	TRBJ2-1	TRBV18	-	TGTGCCAGCTCACGGGGTCAGATTAGCGGTTTCGACAATGAGCAGTTCTTC	CASSRGQISGFDNEQFF
19	few	TRBJ1-3	TRBV4-3	-	TGCGCCAGCAGCCAAGATAACCCTATGATTCCGTCCTCTGGAAACACCATATATTTT	CASSQDNPMIPSSGNTIYF
19	-	TRBJ2-7	TRBV4-1	TRBD2	TGCGCCAGCAGCCAAGCCGGAGTCGGGCCTAGCGGGAGAATCTACGAGCAGTACTTC	CASSQAGVGPSGRIYEQYF
17	-	TRBJ2-1	TRBV7-7	TRBD2	TGTGCTAGCAGTCCAATCGGGGGGGTTCCACCCTACAATGAGCAGTTCTTC	CASSPIGGVPPYNEQFF
12	-	TRBJ1-1	TRBV6-5	-	TGTGCCAGCAGTTCACTCTGGACGTCAGCTTTCTTT	CASSSLWTSAFF
14	few	TRBJ2-4	TRBV13	TRBD1	TGTGCCAGCAGCTGGAGGGACAGGGAAAACATTCAGTACTTC	CASSWRDRENIQYF
15	few	TRBJ1-1	TRBV7-9	-	TGTGCCAGCAGCTTATACGGGACGGTGAACACTGAAGCTTTCTTT	CASSLYGTVNTEAFF
18	many	TRBJ2-7	TRBV11-1	TRBD2	TGTGCCAGCAGCTTCGGTGAGACCGGGACTAGCGGGGGCTACGAGCAGTACTTC	CASSFGETGTSGGYEQYF
17	-	TRBJ2-7	TRBV4-1	-	TGCGCCAGCAGCCAAGAGTTATATGGGAACAGCCTTTACGAGCAGTACTTC	CASSQELYGNSLYEQYF
19	-	TRBJ2-1	TRBV11-2	TRBD2	TGTGCCAGCAGCTCACCGGGGGGAGTAGCGGGAGGAACGTGGAATGAGCAGTTCTTC	CASSSPGGVAGGTWNEQFF
15	few	TRBJ2-7	TRBV28	-	TGTGCCAGCGGGGATCAAGGCAGGGTCTCCTACGAGCAGTACTTC	CASGDQGRVSYEQYF
14	few	TRBJ1-1	TRBV12-3/TRBV12-4	-	TGTGCCAGCAGTTTTGGGGGAAAGGACACTGAAGCTTTCTTT	CASSFGGKDTEAFF
13	few	TRBJ1-1	TRBV7-9	-	TGTGCCAGCATCGACGAAGGAGTCACTGAAGCTTTCTTT	CASIDEGVTEAFF
15	few	TRBJ2-3	TRBV4-3	TRBD2	TGCGCCAGCAGCCAAGAGTGGGGGGGTTGGAATACGCAGTATTTT	CASSQEWGGWNTQYF
15	-	TRBJ2-3	TRBV5-1	-	TGCGCCAGCAGCTTGGTGGACCCGCTCACAGATACGCAGTATTTT	CASSLVDPLTDTQYF
15	-	TRBJ2-2	TRBV20-1	-	TGCAGTGCTAGAGTCCCCGGGATGAACACCGGGGAGCTGTTTTTT	CSARVPGMNTGELFF
15	-	TRBJ2-5	TRBV12-3/TRBV12-4	TRBD2	TGTGCCAGCAGACCCGGGGTAGCGGGAGGCGAGACCCAGTACTTC	CASRPGVAGGETQYF
13	few	TRBJ2-7	TRBV2	TRBD1	TGTGCCACCACAGGGGGTCTCTCCTACGAGCAGTACTTC	CATTGGLSYEQYF
15	many	TRBJ2-6	TRBV4-3	-	TGCGCCAGCAGCCAAGCACAGGCTGGGGCCAACGTCCTGACTTTC	CASSQAQAGANVLTF
15	-	TRBJ2-7	TRBV4-1	TRBD1	TGCGCCAGCAGCCAAACCGGGACAGGGTTTTACGAGCAGTACTTC	CASSQTGTGFYEQYF
15	few	TRBJ1-3	TRBV9	-	TGTGCCAGCAGCACCCCACAGGGCTACGGAAACACCATATATTTT	CASSTPQGYGNTIYF
15	few	TRBJ1-5	TRBV7-2	-	TGTGCCAGCAGCTTCGTTGGGCTGGAGGGACAGCCCCAGCATTTT	CASSFVGLEGQPQHF
14	-	TRBJ2-6	TRBV5-1	-	TGCGCCAGCAGCTTGGACAGTCGGGCCAACGGCCTGACTTTC	CASSLDSRANGLTF
16	few	TRBJ2-7	TRBV3-1	-	TGTGCCAGCAGCCAAGGACACCCCAGGGGCTCCTACGAGCAGTACTTC	CASSQGHPRGSYEQYF
13	few	TRBJ2-2	TRBV4-3	-	TGCGCCAGCAGCCAGGGGGCGGGCGGGGAGCTGTTTTTT	CASSQGAGGELFF
15	many	TRBJ2-1	TRBV10-3	TRBD2	TGTGCCATCACGAGAGCGGGAGGATCCTACAATGAGCAGTTCTTC	CAITRAGGSYNEQFF
14	many	TRBJ2-3	TRBV5-1	-	TGCGCCAGCAGCTTCGGCCAGGGCTCAGATACGCAGTATTTT	CASSFGQGSDTQYF